This T cell receptor beta chain was recorded in a study of cytomegalovirus exposure and HLA in healthy donors. Study results and limitations: Most TCR sequences were seen very rarely across donors, but some public TCRs occurred in many. It was reported in a later analysis that an Asian-associated ancestry cluster showed fewer N-insertions than the approximately 670-donor mean.

The germline V gene encodes CDR1 SGHAT and CDR2 FQNNGV. V was pared by 5 bases and J by 3 bases, with 14 bases between. The CDR3 runs to 14 residues. A multiplex PCR was run with 60 Vbeta primers and 13 Jbeta primers. Profiled with immunoSEQ multiplex PCR; TCRdb holds only in-frame clones, not every one. The sample lists over 100,000 clones; 79% were seen once. Concerning this clone itself: As yet, its antigen is unknown.

The clonotype was recovered from a woman between 18 and 29 years old in good health and CMV-seropositive. The V call is TRBV11-2, the J call TRBJ2-7, with a possible D match to TRBD2 (6 bases). Sequenced material: PBMCs. The CDR3, as DNA: TGTGCCAGCAGCCTCCCCCGGGAGAACTACGAGCAGTACTTC. This gives the protein CASSLPRENYEQYF.